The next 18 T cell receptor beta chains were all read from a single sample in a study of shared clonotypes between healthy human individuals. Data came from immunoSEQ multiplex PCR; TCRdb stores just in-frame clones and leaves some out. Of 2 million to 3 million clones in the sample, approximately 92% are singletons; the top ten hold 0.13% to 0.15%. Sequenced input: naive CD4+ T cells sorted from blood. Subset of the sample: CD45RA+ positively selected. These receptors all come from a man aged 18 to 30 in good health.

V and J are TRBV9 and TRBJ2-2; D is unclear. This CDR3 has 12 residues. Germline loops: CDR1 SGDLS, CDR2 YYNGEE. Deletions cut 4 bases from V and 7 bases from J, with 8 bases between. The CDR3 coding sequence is TGTGCCAGCAGCAAATCCTTCGGGGAGCTGTTTTTT. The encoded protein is CASSKSFGELFF.

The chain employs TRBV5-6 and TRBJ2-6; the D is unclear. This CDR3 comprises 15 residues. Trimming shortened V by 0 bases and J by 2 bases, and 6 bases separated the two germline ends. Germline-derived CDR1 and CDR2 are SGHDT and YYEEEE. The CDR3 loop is CASSLGNPGANVLTF. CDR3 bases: TGTGCCAGCAGCTTGGGGAACCCTGGGGCCAACGTCCTGACTTTC.

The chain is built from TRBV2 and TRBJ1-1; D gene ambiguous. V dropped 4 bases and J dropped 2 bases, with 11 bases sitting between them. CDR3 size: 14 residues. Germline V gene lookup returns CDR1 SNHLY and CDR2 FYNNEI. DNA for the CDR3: TGTGCCAGCAGTGCAGGACGGTTAAACACTGAAGCTTTCTTT. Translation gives CASSAGRLNTEAFF. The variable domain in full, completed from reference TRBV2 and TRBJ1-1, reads EPEVTQTPSHQVTQMGQEVILRCVPISNHLYFYWYRQILGQKVEFLVSFYNNEISEKSEIFDDQFSVERPDGSNFTLKIRSTKLEDSAMYFCASSAGRLNTEAFFGQGTRLTVV.

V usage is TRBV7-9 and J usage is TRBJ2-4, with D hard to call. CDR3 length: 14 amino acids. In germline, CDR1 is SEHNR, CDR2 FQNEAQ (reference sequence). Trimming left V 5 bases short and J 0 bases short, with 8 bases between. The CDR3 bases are TGTGCCAGCAGCCCTTCCCAAGCCAAAAACATTCAGTACTTC. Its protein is CASSPSQAKNIQYF. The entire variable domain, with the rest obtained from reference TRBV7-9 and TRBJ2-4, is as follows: DTGVSQNPRHKITKRGQNVTFRCDPISEHNRLYWYRQTLGQGPEFLTYFQNEAQLEKSRLLSDRFSAERPKGSFSTLEIQRTEQGDSAMYLCASSPSQAKNIQYFGAGTRLSVL.

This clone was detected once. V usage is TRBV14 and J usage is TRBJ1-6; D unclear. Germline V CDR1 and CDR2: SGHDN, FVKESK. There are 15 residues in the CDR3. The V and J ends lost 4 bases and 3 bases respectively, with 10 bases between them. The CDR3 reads CASSPPGVYNSPLHF. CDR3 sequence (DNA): TGTGCCAGCAGCCCGCCCGGGGTCTATAATTCACCCCTCCACTTT. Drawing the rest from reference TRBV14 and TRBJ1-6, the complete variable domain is EAGVTQFPSHSVIEKGQTVTLRCDPISGHDNLYWYRRVMGKEIKFLLHFVKESKQDESGMPNNRFLAERTGGTYSTLKVQPAELEDSGVYFCASSPPGVYNSPLHFGNGTRLTVT.

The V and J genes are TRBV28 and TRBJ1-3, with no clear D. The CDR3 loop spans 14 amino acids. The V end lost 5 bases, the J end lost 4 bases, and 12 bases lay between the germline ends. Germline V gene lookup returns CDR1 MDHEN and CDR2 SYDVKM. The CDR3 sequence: CASSRLIVGNTIYF. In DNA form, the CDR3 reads TGTGCCAGCAGTCGATTGATTGTAGGAAACACCATATATTTT.

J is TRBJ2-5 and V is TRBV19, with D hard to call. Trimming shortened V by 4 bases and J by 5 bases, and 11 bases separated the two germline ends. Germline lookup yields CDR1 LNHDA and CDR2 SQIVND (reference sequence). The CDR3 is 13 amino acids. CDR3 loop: CASSNRPVETQYF. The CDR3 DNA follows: TGTGCCAGTAGTAACCGCCCGGTTGAGACCCAGTACTTC.

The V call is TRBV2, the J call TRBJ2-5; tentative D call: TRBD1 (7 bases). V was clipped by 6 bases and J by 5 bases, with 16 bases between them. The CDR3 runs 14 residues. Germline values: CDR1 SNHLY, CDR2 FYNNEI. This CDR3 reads CASRRDRGLETQYF. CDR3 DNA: TGTGCCAGCAGGCGGGACAGAGGTTTGGAGACCCAGTACTTC.

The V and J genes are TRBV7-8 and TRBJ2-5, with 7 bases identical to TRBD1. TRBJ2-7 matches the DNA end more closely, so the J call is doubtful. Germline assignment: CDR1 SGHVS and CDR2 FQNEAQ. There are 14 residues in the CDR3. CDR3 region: CASRWDRDRYEQYF. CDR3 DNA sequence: TGTGCCAGCAGGTGGGACCGGGACAGATACGAGCAGTACTTC.

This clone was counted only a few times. The CDR3 bases are TGTGCCAGCAGCTCATACAGGGCCGGTGGCTACACCTTC. Translation: CASSSYRAGGYTF. The chain has TRBV11-2 and TRBJ1-2; perhaps TRBD1 as D (6 bases). The germline V gene has CDR1 SGHAT and CDR2 FQNNGV. CDR3 size: 13 residues. V lost 4 bases and J 7 bases, leaving 13 bases between the germline ends. The full variable domain, with the rest looked up from reference TRBV11-2 and TRBJ1-2, is EAGVAQSPRYKIIEKRQSVAFWCNPISGHATLYWYQQILGQGPKLLIQFQNNGVVDDSQLPKDRFSAERLKGVDSTLKIQPAKLEDSAVYLCASSSYRAGGYTFGSGTRLTVV.

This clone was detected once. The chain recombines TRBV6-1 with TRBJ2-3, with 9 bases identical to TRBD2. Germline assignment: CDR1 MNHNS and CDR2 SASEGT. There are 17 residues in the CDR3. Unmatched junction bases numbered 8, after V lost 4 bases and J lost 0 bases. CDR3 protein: CASSVSSGTSSTDTQYF. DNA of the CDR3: TGTGCCAGCAGTGTTTCTAGCGGGACCTCTAGCACAGATACGCAGTATTTT.

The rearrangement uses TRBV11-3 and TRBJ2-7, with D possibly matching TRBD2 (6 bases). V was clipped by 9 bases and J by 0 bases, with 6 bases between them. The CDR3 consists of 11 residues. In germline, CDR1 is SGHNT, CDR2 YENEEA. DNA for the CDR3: TGTGCCAGGCGGGGCTCCTACGAGCAGTACTTC. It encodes CARRGSYEQYF.

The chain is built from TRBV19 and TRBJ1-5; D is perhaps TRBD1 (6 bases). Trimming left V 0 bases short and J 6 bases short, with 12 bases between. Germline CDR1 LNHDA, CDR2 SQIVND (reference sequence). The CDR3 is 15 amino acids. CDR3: CASSIETGFGQPQHF. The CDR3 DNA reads TGTGCCAGTAGTATAGAAACAGGGTTTGGTCAGCCCCAGCATTTT.

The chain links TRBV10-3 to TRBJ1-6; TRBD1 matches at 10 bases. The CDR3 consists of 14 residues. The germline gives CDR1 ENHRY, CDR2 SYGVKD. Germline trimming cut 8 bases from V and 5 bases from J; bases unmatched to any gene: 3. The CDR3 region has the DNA TGTGCCATCGGGGGGACAGGGGATAATTCACCCCTCCACTTT. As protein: CAIGGTGDNSPLHF.

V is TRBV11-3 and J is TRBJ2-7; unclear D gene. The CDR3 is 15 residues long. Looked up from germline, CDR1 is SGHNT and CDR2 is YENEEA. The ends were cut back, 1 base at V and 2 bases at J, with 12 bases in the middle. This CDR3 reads CASSLGGDTTYEQYF. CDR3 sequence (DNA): TGTGCCAGCAGCTTAGGAGGTGACACTACCTACGAGCAGTACTTC. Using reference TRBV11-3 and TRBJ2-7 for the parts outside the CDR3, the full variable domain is EAGVVQSPRYKIIEKKQPVAFWCNPISGHNTLYWYLQNLGQGPELLIRYENEEAVDDSQLPKDRFSAERLKGVDSTLKIQPAELGDSAVYLCASSLGGDTTYEQYFGPGTRLTVT.

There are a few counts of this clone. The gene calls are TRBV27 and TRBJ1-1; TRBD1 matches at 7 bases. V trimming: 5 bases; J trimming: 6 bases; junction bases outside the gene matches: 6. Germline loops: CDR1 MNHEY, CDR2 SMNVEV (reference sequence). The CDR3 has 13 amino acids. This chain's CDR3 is CASSNRGESEAFF. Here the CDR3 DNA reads TGTGCCAGCAGTAACAGGGGAGAATCTGAAGCTTTCTTT.

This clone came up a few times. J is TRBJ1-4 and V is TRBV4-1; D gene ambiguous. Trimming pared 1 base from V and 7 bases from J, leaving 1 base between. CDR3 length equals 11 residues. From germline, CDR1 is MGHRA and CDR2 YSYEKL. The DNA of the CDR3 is TGCGCCAGCAGCCAAGTTGAAAAACTGTTTTTT. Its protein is CASSQVEKLFF.

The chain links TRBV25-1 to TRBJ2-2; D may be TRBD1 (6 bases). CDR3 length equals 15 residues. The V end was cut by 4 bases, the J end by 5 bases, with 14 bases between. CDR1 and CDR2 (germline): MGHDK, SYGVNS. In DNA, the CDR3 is TGTGCCAGCAGTGCCCGGGACATAGGGACCGGGGAGCTGTTTTTT. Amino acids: CASSARDIGTGELFF.